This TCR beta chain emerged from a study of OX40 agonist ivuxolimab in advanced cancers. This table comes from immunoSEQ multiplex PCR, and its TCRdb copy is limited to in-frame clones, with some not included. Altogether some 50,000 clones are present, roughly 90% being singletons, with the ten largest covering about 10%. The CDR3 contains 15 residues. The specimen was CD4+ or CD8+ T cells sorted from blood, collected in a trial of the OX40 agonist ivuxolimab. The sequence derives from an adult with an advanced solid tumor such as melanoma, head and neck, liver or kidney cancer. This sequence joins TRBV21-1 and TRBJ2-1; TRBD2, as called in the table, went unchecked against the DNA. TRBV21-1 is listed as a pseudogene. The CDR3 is CASSMTSGGAGEQFF. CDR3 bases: TGTGCCAGCAGCATGACTAGCGGGGGGGCAGGGGAGCAGTTCTTC.